One sample yielded the 17 T cell receptor beta chains listed below, sequenced in a study of blood T cell repertoires in COVID-19. Measured with immunoSEQ multiplex PCR; TCRdb has only the in-frame clones, and not every one. The table lists 95,000 to 150,000 clones, 65% to 90% of them singletons. The sequencing input was peripheral blood. The receptors shown here come from a man aged 80 or over with active or convalescent COVID-19.

The V and J genes are TRBV7-6 and TRBJ2-5; TRBD2 aligns across 7 bases. V shed 2 bases, J shed 2 bases, and the junction held 5 bases outside the gene matches. Germline CDR1 and CDR2: SGHVS and FNYEAQ. The CDR3 totals 15 residues. Written as DNA, the CDR3 is TGTGCCAGCAGCTTAACGTGGGGGGGTCAAGAGACCCAGTACTTC. Its translation: CASSLTWGGQETQYF. The full variable domain, its missing parts supplied by reference TRBV7-6 and TRBJ2-5, is GAGVSQSPRYKVTKRGQDVALRCDPISGHVSLYWYRQALGQGPEFLTYFNYEAQQDKSGLPNDRFSAERPEGSISTLTIQRTEQRDSAMYRCASSLTWGGQETQYFGPGTRLLVL.

This chain links TRBV10-3 with TRBJ2-7; TRBD1 matches 11 bases. Germline V gene data show CDR1 as ENHRY and CDR2 as SYGVKD. The CDR3 has 16 residues. Trimming removed 0 bases from V and 7 bases from J; junction bases left unmatched: 8. The CDR3 is CAISESGGQGAREQYF. In DNA, the CDR3 is TGTGCCATCAGTGAGTCAGGAGGACAGGGGGCGAGAGAGCAGTACTTC.

The chain recombines TRBV27 with TRBJ1-2; D call uncertain. From germline, CDR1 is MNHEY and CDR2 SMNVEV (reference sequence). V was pared by 2 bases and J by 8 bases, with 12 bases between. This CDR3 comprises 13 residues. DNA for the CDR3: TGTGCCAGCAGTTTAAGCTACAGTGGCGGCTACACCTTC. Its translation: CASSLSYSGGYTF.

This clone is medium-sized (0.01 to 0.1%) within its sample. The chain recombines TRBV30 with TRBJ2-3; D unclear. The CDR3 has 11 amino acids. The germline V gene encodes CDR1 GTSNPN and CDR2 SVGIG (reference sequence). V lost 0 bases and J 15 bases, leaving 13 bases between the germline ends. In DNA form, the CDR3 reads TGTGCCTGGAGTGTAGGCAGGCTGACATATTTT. Its protein product is CAWSVGRLTYF.

The genes are TRBV28 and TRBJ1-2, with D unresolved. CDR1 is MDHEN, CDR2 SYDVKM, per germline. This CDR3 has 12 residues. V dropped 3 bases and J dropped 2 bases, with 4 bases sitting between them. As DNA, the CDR3 is TGTGCCAGCAGTTTGCGGAACTATGGCTACACCTTC. It translates to CASSLRNYGYTF.

The chain links TRBV19 to TRBJ2-1; D may be TRBD1 (6 bases). Trimming took off 8 bases at V and 4 bases at J, with 9 bases between the two ends. CDR1 is LNHDA and CDR2 is SQIVND in the germline V gene (reference sequence). The CDR3 has 12 amino acids. CDR3 loop: CASYGQYNEQFF. DNA for the CDR3: TGTGCCAGTTATGGACAGTACAATGAGCAGTTCTTC.

The chain uses TRBV9 and TRBJ1-5, with D unresolved. With 0 bases removed from V and 0 bases from J, the gap between germline ends came to 13 bases. From germline, CDR1 is SGDLS and CDR2 YYNGEE. The CDR3 has 17 amino acids. CDR3 sequence: CASSVGGGLYSNQPQHF. CDR3 DNA: TGTGCCAGCAGCGTAGGTGGAGGACTTTATAGCAATCAGCCCCAGCATTTT.

The chain combines TRBV4-1 with TRBJ1-2, with D possibly being TRBD1 (5 bases). Trimming removed 0 bases from V and 3 bases from J, with 11 bases in between. This CDR3 is 15 amino acids long. Germline assignment: CDR1 MGHRA and CDR2 YSYEKL. CDR3 loop: CASSQDSGSDYGYTF. CDR3 nucleotide sequence: TGCGCCAGCAGCCAAGATTCAGGGTCCGACTATGGCTACACCTTC.

This chain connects TRBV7-8 to TRBJ2-7; 7 bases agree with TRBD1. Germline CDR1 is SGHVS and CDR2 is FQNEAQ. The J segment lost 2 bases and the V segment lost 4 bases, leaving 17 bases of the junction unmatched. This CDR3 spans 18 amino acids. CDR3 sequence: CASSSPTRLGTATYEQYF. The DNA for the CDR3 is TGTGCCAGCAGCTCGCCCACTCGTCTAGGGACAGCCACCTACGAGCAGTACTTC.

This rearrangement joins TRBV28 to TRBJ1-5; TRBD1 matches 8 bases. The V gene end was trimmed by 3 bases and the J gene end by 7 bases; junction bases not matched to a gene: 5. The germline V gene encodes CDR1 MDHEN and CDR2 SYDVKM. The CDR3 is made up of 14 amino acids. The CDR3 here is CASSFSGGGQPQHF. CDR3 coding DNA: TGTGCCAGCAGTTTCTCAGGGGGCGGACAGCCCCAGCATTTT.

Points on this clone: An end of the junction does not agree with germline; a read error may underlie this. The J gene is TRBJ1-6, the V gene TRBV30; 8 nucleotides align to TRBD1. CDR1 is GTSNPN, CDR2 SVGIG, per germline (reference sequence). The CDR3 sequence is 13 residues long. The CDR3 loop is CARRDRLNSPLHF. The CDR3, as DNA: TGTGCCCGGAGGGACAGGCTAAATTCACCCCTCCACTTT.

V usage is TRBV6-5 and J usage is TRBJ1-2; 7 bases line up with TRBD1. This CDR3 is 15 amino acids long. Germline values: CDR1 MNHEY, CDR2 SVGAGI. The junction had 12 bases not matched to a gene; V was cut back by 0 bases and J by 11 bases. The CDR3 loop reads CASSYSMGAGGRYTF. DNA for the CDR3: TGTGCCAGCAGTTACTCGATGGGGGCAGGGGGTCGTTACACCTTC.

The chain joins TRBV7-2 to TRBJ1-3; D unresolved. Trimming pared 7 bases from V and 4 bases from J, leaving 17 bases between. There are 15 residues in the CDR3. Germline CDR1 SGHTA, CDR2 FQGNSA. The CDR3 bases are TGTGCCAGCAACCAAGTCTGGGCAGGAGGAAACACCATATATTTT. This translates into CASNQVWAGGNTIYF. The full variable domain, in which reference TRBV7-2 and TRBJ1-3 provide the parts outside the CDR3, is GAGVSQSPSNKVTEKGKDVELRCDPISGHTALYWYRQSLGQGLEFLIYFQGNSAPDKSGLPSDRFSAERTGGSVSTLTIQRTQQEDSAVYLCASNQVWAGGNTIYFGEGSWLTVV.

The V gene is TRBV9, the J gene TRBJ1-1; a possible D gene is TRBD1 (5 bases). V was cut by 0 bases and J by 3 bases, with 9 bases left in between. Looked up from germline, CDR1 is SGDLS and CDR2 is YYNGEE. The CDR3 sequence is 14 residues long. Written as DNA, the CDR3 is TGTGCCAGCAGCGTAGGGGAGGGGTACACTGAAGCTTTCTTT. As protein: CASSVGEGYTEAFF.

The count of this clone is one. V usage is TRBV3-1 (or the pseudogene TRBV3-2) and J usage is TRBJ2-7; no clear D. Germline V gene data show CDR1 as LGHDT and CDR2 as YNNKEL (reference sequence). The CDR3 runs to 13 residues. The V end was cut by 0 bases, the J end by 9 bases, with 12 bases between. The CDR3 coding sequence is TGTGCCAGCAGCCAAGACCCAGGTACGAGGCAGTACTTC. It is translated as CASSQDPGTRQYF.

The rearrangement joins TRBV28 to TRBJ2-5; D is possibly TRBD2 (6 bases). The CDR3 contains 12 residues. Germline CDR1 reads MDHEN; CDR2 reads SYDVKM. Trimming took off 3 bases at V and 11 bases at J, with 13 bases between the two ends. CDR3 in amino acids: CASSFGLGTQYF. CDR3 bases: TGTGCCAGCAGTTTCGGCCTCGGGACTCAGTACTTC.

V usage is TRBV28 and J usage is TRBJ1-4; D uncertain. Trimming pared 3 bases from V and 5 bases from J, leaving 10 bases between. Germline V gene sequence: CDR1 MDHEN, CDR2 SYDVKM. This CDR3 is built from 14 residues. The CDR3 nucleotides are TGTGCCAGCAGTTTCGGGGTGGAAAATGAAAAACTGTTTTTT. Translating it yields CASSFGVENEKLFF.